What follows are 27 T cell receptor beta chains derived from one specimen sequenced in a study of blood T cells in healthy people across ages. A second PCR of about 6 to 12 cycles used a sample-barcoded 5' primer and a J-beta primer mix. TCRdb used MiXCR to reprocess the 5' RACE reads, holding one entry per CDR3 protein. This table has 350,000 to 450,000 distinct CDR3 sequences, approximately 47% appearing once. Material for sequencing was blood. The receptors derive from a man aged 60-69 years in good health.

This clonotype was detected only a few times. This chain uses TRBV7-6 with TRBJ2-7; TRBD1 agrees at 8 bases. The V gene end was trimmed by 5 bases and the J gene end by 7 bases; junction bases not matched to a gene: 22. This CDR3 contains 18 residues. Germline-derived CDR1 and CDR2 are SGHVS and FNYEAQ. CDR3 loop: CASSRGPEVQGALGEQYF. CDR3 nucleotides: TGTGCCAGCAGCAGAGGCCCCGAAGTTCAGGGGGCTCTAGGGGAGCAGTACTTC. Looking up the rest from reference TRBV7-6 and TRBJ2-7 gives the full variable domain: GAGVSQSPRYKVTKRGQDVALRCDPISGHVSLYWYRQALGQGPEFLTYFNYEAQQDKSGLPNDRFSAERPEGSISTLTIQRTEQRDSAMYRCASSRGPEVQGALGEQYFGPGTRLTVT.

Points on this clonotype: Germline is not matched at one junction end, which may reflect a read error. The V call is TRBV7-7, the J call TRBJ2-3, with a weak D call TRBD1 (6 bases). The CDR3 runs 15 residues. CDR1 and CDR2 (germline): SSHAT, FNYEAQ (reference sequence). CDR3 loop: CASSPGAGSTDTQYF. As DNA, the CDR3 is TGTGCTAGCAGCCCAGGGGCGGGTTCCACAGATACGCAGTATTTT.

The chain employs TRBV6-1 and TRBJ2-3; 7 positions agree with TRBD2. With 7 bases clipped from V and 5 bases from J, the junction kept 6 bases outside the gene matches. In germline, CDR1 is MNHNS, CDR2 SASEGT. This CDR3 has 13 residues. The chain's CDR3 is CASKAGAGDTQYF. DNA for the CDR3: TGTGCCAGCAAGGCGGGAGCGGGAGATACGCAGTATTTT.

About this clonotype itself: Compared with germline, one end of the junction differs, possibly owing to a read error. The rearrangement links TRBV6-5 to TRBJ1-6; 12 nucleotides match TRBD1. CDR3 length: 16 amino acids. Germline values: CDR1 MNHEY, CDR2 SVGAGI. The CDR3 DNA sequence: TGTGCCAGCAGGGGACAGGGGGCGTTCCGTAATTCGCCCCTCCACTTT. Translating it yields CASRGQGAFRNSPLHF.

The gene calls are TRBV6-6 and TRBJ2-1, with 10 nucleotides matching TRBD2. V lost 5 bases and J lost 6; bases outside the gene matches: 4. Germline lookup yields CDR1 MNHNY and CDR2 SVGAGI (reference sequence). The CDR3 extends over 14 amino acids. The chain's CDR3 is CASSATSGTNEQFF. In DNA, the CDR3 is TGTGCCAGCAGTGCTACTAGCGGGACCAATGAGCAGTTCTTC.

This clonotype was counted between two and nine times. The junction shows a germline mismatch at one end, possibly a read error. The CDR3 DNA sequence: TGTGCCAGCAGAGAAGGCGGTTCACCCCTCCACTTT. It codes for CASREGGSPLHF. J is TRBJ1-6 and V is TRBV6-1; D remains unclear. Germline CDR1 reads MNHNS; CDR2 reads SASEGT. The CDR3 has 12 residues.

This clonotype occurred a few times. CDR3 sequence: CASSEHGTSTDTQYF. Here the CDR3 DNA reads TGTGCCAGCAGTGAACATGGGACTAGCACAGATACGCAGTATTTT. The V gene is TRBV6-1, the J gene TRBJ2-3; a weak D match, TRBD2 (6 bases). Germline V gives CDR1 MNHNS, CDR2 SASEGT. The CDR3 is made up of 15 amino acids. The germline V and J ends were trimmed by 2 bases and 0 bases, with 9 bases remaining between them.

The chain is built from TRBV2 and TRBJ2-5; TRBD1 matches 9 bases. The CDR3 has 15 amino acids. V trimming: 4 bases; J trimming: 4 bases; junction bases outside the gene matches: 7. Per germline, CDR1 SNHLY and CDR2 FYNNEI. The CDR3 region has the DNA TGTGCCAGCAGTGCAGACAGGGGGAAGGCAGAGACCCAGTACTTC. This sequence encodes CASSADRGKAETQYF.

In its sample, this clonotype was seen a few times. The genes are TRBV20-1 and TRBJ2-5, with 7 bases matching TRBD1. The CDR3 loop spans 13 amino acids. Germline V lookup: CDR1 DFQATT, CDR2 SNEGSKA (reference sequence). V trimming: 5 bases; J trimming: 3 bases; junction bases outside the gene matches: 6. The CDR3 bases are TGCAGTGCTTTCGACAGGGTTAAAGAGACCCAGTACTTC. Translation: CSAFDRVKETQYF.

The chain combines TRBV5-6 with TRBJ2-1; possibly TRBD1 for D (6 bases). Trimming stripped 0 bases from V and 3 bases from J, with 16 bases between. This CDR3 contains 17 residues. Germline loops: CDR1 SGHDT, CDR2 YYEEEE. The DNA of the CDR3 is TGTGCCAGCAGCTTGGGGCTGGGCAGGGGTGGCTACAATGAGCAGTTCTTC. It translates to CASSLGLGRGGYNEQFF.

This clonotype was counted at least ten times. The V gene is TRBV19, the J gene TRBJ2-1; D might be TRBD1 or TRBD2, each matching 6 bases. Between the trimmed V and J ends, which lost 5 bases and 2 bases, there was a span of 10 bases. Germline V gives CDR1 LNHDA, CDR2 SQIVND (reference sequence). The CDR3 spans 14 residues. The CDR3 nucleotides read TGTGCCAGTAGTTCTAGGGGGGCCTACAATGAGCAGTTCTTC. Translated, it gives CASSSRGAYNEQFF.

The V and J genes are TRBV20-1 and TRBJ2-5, with D uncertain. Germline V gene lookup returns CDR1 DFQATT and CDR2 SNEGSKA (reference sequence). This CDR3 comprises 12 residues. The ends were cut back, 3 bases at V and 5 bases at J, with 10 bases in the middle. CDR3 sequence: CSASSRAETQYF. The CDR3 nucleotides read TGCAGTGCTAGTAGCAGAGCGGAGACCCAGTACTTC.

V gene TRBV20-1 combines with J gene TRBJ2-1; 8 bases fit TRBD2. TRBJ2-7 explains the end of the DNA better; the J call may be wrong. There are 16 residues in the CDR3. The V gene's germline CDR1 is DFQATT and CDR2 SNEGSKA (reference sequence). CDR3 sequence reads: CSALGAGGNTYNEQYF. DNA of the CDR3: TGCAGTGCCCTGGGGGCGGGGGGCAACACCTACAATGAGCAGTACTTC.

For this clonotype: A read error is possible here, since a much larger clone lies one base away. The CDR3 nucleotides read TGTGCCAGCAGCTTGCCCGGCCGTCGGAACAATGAGCAGTACTTC. As protein: CASSLPGRRNNEQYF. The chain has TRBV7-3 and TRBJ2-1; no clear D gene. The end of the DNA fits TRBJ2-7 better, so the J call may be wrong. The CDR3 is made up of 15 amino acids. Germline lookup yields CDR1 SGHTA and CDR2 FQGTGA.

The chain joins TRBV4-3 to TRBJ2-7; TRBD1 matches 9 bases. Germline values: CDR1 LGHNA, CDR2 YSLEER. The CDR3 runs to 15 residues. J lost 0 bases, V lost 1 base, and 1 base had no gene match. The DNA of the CDR3 is TGCGCCAGCAGCCAAGGGACAGGGGCCTCCTACGAGCAGTACTTC. Translating gives CASSQGTGASYEQYF.

The chain couples TRBV28 to TRBJ2-5, with D perhaps being TRBD1 or TRBD2 (5 bases each). The V end was cut by 7 bases, the J end by 5 bases, with 17 bases between. Germline V gene sequence: CDR1 MDHEN, CDR2 SYDVKM. CDR3 length: 14 amino acids. CDR3 sequence (DNA): TGTGCCAGCATAGGCCGGGACCCCGGGGAGACCCAGTACTTC. It translates to CASIGRDPGETQYF.

The chain employs TRBV14 and TRBJ2-7; 12 bases are a match to TRBD2. V shed 0 bases, J shed 5 bases, and the junction held 8 bases outside the gene matches. CDR1 and CDR2 from the germline V gene are SGHDN and FVKESK. The length of the CDR3 is 17 residues. The CDR3 DNA reads TGTGCCAGCAGCCAAGACATCCTACTAGCGGGAGGTGACGAGCAGTACTTC. It translates to CASSQDILLAGGDEQYF.

This clonotype was seen a handful of times. The CDR3 spells CASAPGGWDYYEQYF. In DNA form, the CDR3 reads TGTGCTAGTGCCCCAGGGGGGTGGGACTACTACGAGCAGTACTTC. The chain joins TRBV12-5 to TRBJ2-7; D may match TRBD1 or TRBD2 (7 bases each). V was trimmed by 7 bases and J by 3 bases, leaving 19 bases between them. The length of the CDR3 is 15 residues. CDR1 and CDR2 (germline): LGHNT, FRNRAP.

The chain links TRBV4-3 to TRBJ2-1, with 7 positions matching TRBD2. The CDR3 sequence is 16 residues long. In germline, CDR1 is LGHNA, CDR2 YSLEER. V was pared by 0 bases and J by 9 bases, with 11 bases of the junction left unmatched. The DNA for the CDR3 is TGCGCCAGCAGCCAAGACGGGGGAACCCCGGGGGGTGAGCAGTTCTTC. It specifies CASSQDGGTPGGEQFF.

The chain carries TRBV5-1 and TRBJ2-3; D is undetermined. CDR1 and CDR2 (germline): SGHRS, YFSETQ. The V end was cut by 0 bases, the J end by 0 bases, with 8 bases between. The CDR3 is 15 amino acids. CDR3 DNA: TGCGCCAGCAGCTTGGAACTACCCAGCACAGATACGCAGTATTTT. This encodes CASSLELPSTDTQYF.

The genes are TRBV24-1 and TRBJ2-1; D may correspond to TRBD1 or TRBD2 (6 bases each). Trimming took 7 bases from V and 12 from J, leaving 15 bases between them. CDR1 and CDR2 from the germline V gene are KGHDR and SFDVKD. This CDR3 contains 12 residues. The CDR3, as DNA: TGTGCCACCAGCACCCCGGGGGCAAGGCAGTTCTTC. Translating gives CATSTPGARQFF.

As regards this clonotype: A read error may be the cause here, since a much bigger clone is one base away. The chain employs TRBV6-5 and TRBJ2-5; weak D call: TRBD1 (5 bases). The V and J ends lost 2 bases and 11 bases respectively, with 12 bases between them. Germline V gene data show CDR1 as MNHEY and CDR2 as SVGAGI. The CDR3 runs 12 residues. In DNA form, the CDR3 reads TGTGCCAGCAGTTACAGGGGTGGTGAGCAGTACTTC. Translated, it gives CASSYRGGEQYF.

The J gene is TRBJ2-2, the V gene TRBV10-3, with D unclear. This CDR3 is built from 14 residues. V gave up 3 bases and J gave up 4 bases, with 9 bases separating them. Germline CDR1 is ENHRY and CDR2 is SYGVKD. In DNA, the CDR3 is TGTGCCATCAGTGACACGCTGTTCACCGGGGAGCTGTTTTTT. Its protein product is CAISDTLFTGELFF.

This clonotype was observed a handful of times. The chain carries TRBV5-1 and TRBJ1-2; D ambiguous. Germline V gene data show CDR1 as SGHRS and CDR2 as YFSETQ. The CDR3 extends over 14 amino acids. V lost 1 base, J lost 0 bases, and 7 bases lay in between. CDR3 sequence reads: CASSLPGANYGYTF. CDR3 nucleotide sequence: TGCGCCAGCAGCTTGCCTGGGGCTAACTATGGCTACACCTTC.

The CDR3: CASSYEAETYEQYF. CDR3 in DNA: TGTGCCAGCAGTTACGAGGCAGAGACCTACGAGCAGTACTTC. This chain joins TRBV6-2 or TRBV6-3 and TRBJ2-7; D ambiguous. CDR3 length: 14 amino acids. Germline V gene lookup returns CDR1 MNHEY and CDR2 SVGEGT. Trimming pared 2 bases from V and 2 bases from J, leaving 10 bases between.

This clonotype was observed a few times. At one end, the junction sequence differs from germline, possibly due to a read error. The V call is TRBV9, the J call TRBJ2-7, with TRBD1 matching 8 bases. The CDR3 is 14 residues long. CDR1 is SGDLS and CDR2 is YYNGEE in the germline V gene. CDR3 in amino acids: CTSSPRAGGDEQYF. CDR3 nucleotide sequence: TGTACCAGCAGCCCACGAGCAGGGGGCGACGAGCAGTACTTC.

The chain links TRBV12-3 or TRBV12-4 to TRBJ2-6; D unclear. The length of the CDR3 is 15 residues. The V and J ends lost 2 bases and 3 bases respectively, with 8 bases between them. In nucleotides, the CDR3 is TGTGCCAGCAGTTTAATGGGTGGTGGGGCCAACGTCCTGACTTTC. Residues: CASSLMGGGANVLTF.